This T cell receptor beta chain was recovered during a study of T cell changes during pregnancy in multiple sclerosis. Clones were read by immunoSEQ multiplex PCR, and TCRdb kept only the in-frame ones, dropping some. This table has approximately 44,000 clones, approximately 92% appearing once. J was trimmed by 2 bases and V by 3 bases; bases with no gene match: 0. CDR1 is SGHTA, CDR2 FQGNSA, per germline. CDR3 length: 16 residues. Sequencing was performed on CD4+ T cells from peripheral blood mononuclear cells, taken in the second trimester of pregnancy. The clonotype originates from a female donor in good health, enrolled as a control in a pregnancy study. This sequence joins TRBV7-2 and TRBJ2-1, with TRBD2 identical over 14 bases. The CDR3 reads CASSLGLAGAYNEQFF. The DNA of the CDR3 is TGTGCCAGCAGCTTGGGACTAGCGGGAGCCTACAATGAGCAGTTCTTC. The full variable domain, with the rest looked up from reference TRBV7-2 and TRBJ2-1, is GAGVSQSPSNKVTEKGKDVELRCDPISGHTALYWYRQSLGQGLEFLIYFQGNSAPDKSGLPSDRFSAERTGGSVSTLTIQRTQQEDSAVYLCASSLGLAGAYNEQFFGPGTRLTVL.